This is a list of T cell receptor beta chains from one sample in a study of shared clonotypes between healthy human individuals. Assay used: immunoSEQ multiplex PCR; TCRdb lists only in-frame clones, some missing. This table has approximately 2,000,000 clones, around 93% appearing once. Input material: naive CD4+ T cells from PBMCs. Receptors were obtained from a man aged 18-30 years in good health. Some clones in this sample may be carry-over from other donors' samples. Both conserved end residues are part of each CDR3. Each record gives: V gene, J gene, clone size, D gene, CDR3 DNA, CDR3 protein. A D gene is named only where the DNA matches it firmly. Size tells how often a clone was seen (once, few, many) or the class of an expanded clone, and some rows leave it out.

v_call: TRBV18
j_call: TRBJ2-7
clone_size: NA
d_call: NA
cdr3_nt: TGTGCCAGCTCACCGGCGGGCTACGAGCAGTACTTC
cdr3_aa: CASSPAGYEQYF

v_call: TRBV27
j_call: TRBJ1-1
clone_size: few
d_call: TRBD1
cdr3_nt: TGTGCCAGCAGTTACAGGGGGACTGAAGCTTTCTTT
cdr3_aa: CASSYRGTEAFF

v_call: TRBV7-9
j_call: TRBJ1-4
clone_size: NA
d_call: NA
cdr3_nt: TGTGCCAGCAGCTTTGGGGTGCGGGACCCAACTAATGAAAAACTGTTTTTT
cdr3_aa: CASSFGVRDPTNEKLFF

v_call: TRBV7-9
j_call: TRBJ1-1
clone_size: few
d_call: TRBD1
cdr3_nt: TGTGCCAGCGGAATACAGGGGGGTACTGAAGCTTTCTTT
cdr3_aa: CASGIQGGTEAFF

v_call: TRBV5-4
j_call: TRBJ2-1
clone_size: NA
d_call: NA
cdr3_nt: TGTGCCAGCTCTACTCTGGGCGATGAGCAGTTCTTC
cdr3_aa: CASSTLGDEQFF

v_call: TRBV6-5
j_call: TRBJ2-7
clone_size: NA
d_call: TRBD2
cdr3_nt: TGTGCCAGCAGCCCGACTAGCGGGAGGGCCTACGAGCAGTACTTC
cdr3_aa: CASSPTSGRAYEQYF

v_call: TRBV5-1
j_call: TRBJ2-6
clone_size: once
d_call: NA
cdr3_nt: TGCGCCAGCAGCTTGAGTAGAGGGGCTGGGGCCAACGTCCTGACTTTC
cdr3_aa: CASSLSRGAGANVLTF

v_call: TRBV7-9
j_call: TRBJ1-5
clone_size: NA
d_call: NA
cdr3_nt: TGTGCCAGCAGCTTAGGCCGGGGACAGCCCCAGCATTTT
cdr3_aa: CASSLGRGQPQHF

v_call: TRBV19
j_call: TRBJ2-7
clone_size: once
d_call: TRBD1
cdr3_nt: TGTGCCAGTAGTATGGAGAACCCGGGACAGGGGTTTTCCTACGAGCAGTACTTC
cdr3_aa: CASSMENPGQGFSYEQYF

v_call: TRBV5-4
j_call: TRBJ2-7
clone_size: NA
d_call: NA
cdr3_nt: TGTGCCAGCAGCTTGGAAGGGGGTGGGGAGCAGTACTTC
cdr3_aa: CASSLEGGGEQYF

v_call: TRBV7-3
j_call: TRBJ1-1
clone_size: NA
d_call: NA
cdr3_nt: TGTGCCAGCAGCTTAACTGGGCAGGGCACTGAAGCTTTCTTT
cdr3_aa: CASSLTGQGTEAFF